Each of the 12 T cell receptor beta chains below was sequenced from the same sample in a study of T cells in Graves' hyperthyroidism and ophthalmopathy. TCR beta CDR3 regions were amplified from RNA. HTBI primers were used for first-round RT-PCR of the TCR CDR3. One entry per CDR3 protein results from TCRdb running MiXCR on the multiplex PCR reads. The data show about 46,000 distinct CDR3 sequences, with around 45% seen just once and roughly 32% held by the top ten. Sequencing used peripheral blood or thyroid tissue (not recorded which). These receptors all come from a woman in her fifties or sixties with Graves' hyperthyroidism.

With regard to this clonotype: A much larger clone lies a single base off, so this may be a read error. Lacking the conserved final phenylalanine or tryptophan, this CDR3 likely reflects a read error. This rearrangement joins TRBV10-3 to TRBJ1-2; D is ambiguous. CDR1 ENHRY and CDR2 SYGVKD come from the germline V gene. V was shortened by 10 bases and J by 6 bases, with 18 bases between the two germline ends. The CDR3 spans 13 residues. The chain's CDR3 is CASRGSYSDGYTL. Here the CDR3 DNA reads TGTGCCAGCAGAGGGTCGTATTCCGATGGCTACACCCTC.

V is TRBV7-2 and J is TRBJ1-5; D is unresolved. Per the germline V gene, CDR1 is SGHTA and CDR2 is FQGNSA. The length of the CDR3 is 13 residues. V was trimmed by 1 base and J by 7 bases, leaving 8 bases between them. In DNA form, the CDR3 reads TGTGCCAGCAGCTTAGGCGTAGGACAGCCCCAGCATTTT. Its protein product is CASSLGVGQPQHF.

The V call is TRBV29-1, the J call TRBJ1-1, with a weak D call TRBD1 (5 bases). Looked up from germline, CDR1 is SQVTM and CDR2 is ANQGSEA. The CDR3 totals 11 residues. V was cut by 3 bases and J by 7 bases, with 9 bases left in between. This chain's CDR3 is CSVEGPGEAFF. DNA of the CDR3: TGCAGCGTTGAGGGGCCGGGTGAAGCTTTCTTT.

As regards this clonotype: An end of the junction does not agree with germline; a read error may underlie this. The chain has TRBV2 and TRBJ2-5; tentatively, D is TRBD1 (6 bases). The length of the CDR3 is 16 residues. Looked up from germline, CDR1 is SNHLY and CDR2 is FYNNEI. The CDR3 is CARSFDGQSRQETQYF. The CDR3 DNA reads as TGTGCCCGCAGTTTCGATGGACAGAGCAGGCAAGAGACCCAGTATTTC.

The chain joins TRBV5-1 to TRBJ1-1; D uncertain. Germline CDR1 reads SGHRS; CDR2 reads YFSETQ. The CDR3 is made up of 14 amino acids. Trimming left V 0 bases short and J 3 bases short, with 9 bases between. The CDR3 region has the DNA TGCGCCAGCAGCTTGGATGTGCGGGACACTGAAGCTTTCTTT. Translated: CASSLDVRDTEAFF. The whole variable domain, remainder taken from reference TRBV5-1 and TRBJ1-1, is KAGVTQTPRYLIKTRGQQVTLSCSPISGHRSVSWYQQTPGQGLQFLFEYFSETQRNKGNFPGRFSGRQFSNSRSEMNVSTLELGDSALYLCASSLDVRDTEAFFGQGTRLTVV.

This clonotype was recorded many times. V and J are TRBV19 and TRBJ2-7, with D possibly matching TRBD2 (6 bases). CDR1 is LNHDA, CDR2 SQIVND, per germline (reference sequence). The CDR3 length is 14 residues. Trimming left V 3 bases short and J 6 bases short, with 15 bases between. The CDR3 DNA follows: TGTGCCAGTAGTATGGGGTCGAGGAGGGGCGAGCAGTACTTC. Translation: CASSMGSRRGEQYF.

V is TRBV2 and J is TRBJ2-2; 14 bases align to TRBD2. The CDR3 contains 16 residues. The V segment lost 8 bases and the J segment 4 bases; nucleotides outside the gene matches: 6. Looked up from germline, CDR1 is SNHLY and CDR2 is FYNNEI. The CDR3 protein is CASSGTSGSGTGELFF. The DNA for the CDR3 is TGTGCCAGCTCGGGGACTAGCGGGAGTGGCACCGGGGAGCTGTTTTTT.

This clonotype was detected ten times or more. This chain joins TRBV10-3 and TRBJ1-4; 7 bases fit TRBD1. Germline V gene data show CDR1 as ENHRY and CDR2 as SYGVKD. This CDR3 spans 14 amino acids. With 6 bases clipped from V and 2 bases from J, the junction kept 3 bases outside the gene matches. The CDR3 nucleotides read TGTGCCATCAGCGACAGGGCGACTAATGAAAAACTGTTTTTT. This codes for CAISDRATNEKLFF.

The rearrangement uses TRBV15 and TRBJ1-1; no definite D call. Trimming cost V 3 bases and J 1 base, with 9 bases left between them. Germline V gene lookup returns CDR1 LNHNV and CDR2 YYDKDF (reference sequence). CDR3 length: 14 amino acids. The CDR3 DNA reads as TGTGCCACCAGCAGCGAATACAGGAACACTGAAGCTTTCTTT. This encodes CATSSEYRNTEAFF.

The chain carries TRBV29-1 and TRBJ2-5; 7 bases map to TRBD1. The trim removed 3 bases at V and 1 base at J, leaving 8 bases unmatched. CDR1 and CDR2 (germline): SQVTM, ANQGSEA. This CDR3 contains 15 residues. The CDR3 DNA reads TGCAGCGTTGAGGGTGGGACAGCAATCCAAGAGACCCAGTACTTC. Its protein product is CSVEGGTAIQETQYF.

On this clonotype itself: Germline is not matched at one junction end, which may reflect a read error. This chain connects TRBV10-1 to TRBJ2-6, with D hard to call. The length of the CDR3 is 17 residues. Germline V gives CDR1 WNHNN, CDR2 SYGVQD (reference sequence). CDR3 nucleotide sequence: TGCGCCTGCAGTGACGCGGTGGCACTGTCTGGGGCCAACGTCCTGACTTTC. Amino acids: CACSDAVALSGANVLTF.

About this clonotype itself: One end of the junction is discordant with germline, which a read error may explain. CDR3: CASSYSKQLLSCEQYF. For the CDR3, the DNA is TGTGCCAGCAGTTACTCGAAGCAACTACTCTCCTGCGAGCAGTACTTC. The chain has TRBV6-5 and TRBJ2-7; D not resolved. The CDR3 runs to 16 residues. Looked up from germline, CDR1 is MNHEY and CDR2 is SVGAGI.